Below are 24 T cell receptor beta chains sequenced from a single sample in a study of control samples from healthy donors and cancer patients. Measured with immunoSEQ multiplex PCR; TCRdb has only the in-frame clones, and not every one. The table shows tens of thousands of clones, with approximately 91% occurring only once. Specimen: blood. Receptor source: a man in his forties or fifties in good health.

The J gene is TRBJ2-5, the V gene TRBV4-1; D is unclear. The V end lost 0 bases, the J end lost 7 bases, and 12 bases lay between the germline ends. CDR1 and CDR2 from the germline V gene are MGHRA and YSYEKL. This CDR3 has 14 amino acids. DNA for the CDR3: TGCGCCAGCAGCCAAGATAGGGTCGTAGGGACCCAGTACTTC. It yields the protein CASSQDRVVGTQYF.

The gene calls are TRBV6-5 and TRBJ2-5, with a weak D call TRBD1 (6 bases). V lost 5 bases to trimming and J lost 12 bases, with 13 bases between them. Germline V gene lookup returns CDR1 MNHEY and CDR2 SVGAGI. This CDR3 comprises 11 residues. This CDR3 is CASSIRDNEYF. CDR3 nucleotides: TGTGCCAGCAGTATCCGGGACAACGAGTACTTC.

The chain recombines TRBV19 with TRBJ2-3; 9 bases fit TRBD2. Per the germline V gene, CDR1 is LNHDA and CDR2 is SQIVND (reference sequence). This CDR3 region has 15 residues. Trimming at V came to 6 bases and at J to 3 bases, leaving 7 bases not matched to a gene. The CDR3 loop reads CASRSRGGHTDTQYF. The DNA for the CDR3 is TGTGCCAGTAGATCGCGGGGGGGCCATACAGATACGCAGTATTTT.

The J gene is TRBJ2-7, the V gene TRBV5-1, with 16 bases matching TRBD2. The V and J ends lost 5 bases and 3 bases, in that order; junction bases with no gene match: 5. CDR3 length: 16 amino acids. Germline V CDR1 and CDR2: SGHRS, YFSETQ. CDR3 sequence reads: CASSQGLAGGNYEQYF. In DNA, the CDR3 is TGCGCCAGCAGTCAGGGACTAGCGGGGGGGAACTACGAGCAGTACTTC.

This sequence joins TRBV10-2 and TRBJ1-1; 8 positions match TRBD1. The CDR3 is 15 amino acids. The germline V gene encodes CDR1 WSHSY and CDR2 SAAADI. J lost 1 base, V lost 3 bases, and 4 bases had no gene match. The CDR3: CASSDGTGGNTEAFF. The CDR3 DNA reads as TGCGCCAGCAGTGACGGGACAGGCGGGAACACTGAAGCTTTCTTT.

The gene calls are TRBV12-3 or TRBV12-4 and TRBJ1-3, with a weak D call TRBD1 (6 bases). There are 13 residues in the CDR3. With 8 bases removed from V and 4 bases from J, the gap between germline ends came to 12 bases. This CDR3 reads CASVTGTGNTIYF. CDR3 coding DNA: TGTGCCAGCGTAACAGGGACAGGAAACACCATATATTTT.

V gene TRBV18 combines with J gene TRBJ1-4; no definite D call. V was pared by 5 bases and J by 8 bases, with 12 bases between. Germline V gives CDR1 KGHSH, CDR2 LQKENI. The CDR3 consists of 13 residues. For the CDR3, the DNA is TGTGCCAGCTCAACAGACTTAGGGGAAAAACTGTTTTTT. This translates into CASSTDLGEKLFF.

CDR3 coding DNA: TGTGCCAGCCGTAACAGGGAGACAAGCAACACCGGGGAGCTGTTTTTT. This sequence encodes CASRNRETSNTGELFF. V is TRBV19 and J is TRBJ2-2; tentative D call: TRBD1 (6 bases). Trimming cost V 9 bases and J 2 bases, with 19 bases left between them. CDR1 LNHDA and CDR2 SQIVND come from the germline V gene (reference sequence). The CDR3 has 16 amino acids.

The chain couples TRBV19 to TRBJ2-7; TRBD1 matches at 7 bases. The CDR3 is 14 residues long. With V trimmed by 5 bases and J by 3 bases, 7 bases remained unmatched. Germline values: CDR1 LNHDA, CDR2 SQIVND (reference sequence). As DNA, the CDR3 is TGTGCCAGTAGTTCCAATCACAGGGGCTACGAGCAGTACTTC. Encoded protein: CASSSNHRGYEQYF. Drawing the rest from reference TRBV19 and TRBJ2-7, the complete variable domain is DGGITQSPKYLFRKEGQNVTLSCEQNLNHDAMYWYRQDPGQGLRLIYYSQIVNDFQKGDIAEGYSVSREKKESFPLTVTSAQKNPTAFYLCASSSNHRGYEQYFGPGTRLTVT.

The J gene is TRBJ1-2, the V gene TRBV6-6; D ambiguous. V lost 6 bases, J lost 2 bases, and 10 bases lay in between. This CDR3 spans 13 amino acids. Germline V gene lookup returns CDR1 MNHNY and CDR2 SVGAGI (reference sequence). CDR3 DNA sequence: TGTGCCAGCAGGCGGACGGAAAACTATGGCTACACCTTC. Translation: CASRRTENYGYTF.

The CDR3: CASSLGQIYEQYF. The CDR3 region has the DNA TGTGCCAGCAGCTTAGGACAGATCTACGAGCAGTACTTC. The chain has TRBV11-2 and TRBJ2-7; perhaps TRBD1 as D (5 bases). The CDR3 covers 13 residues. CDR1 and CDR2 (germline): SGHAT, FQNNGV. V lost 1 base and J lost 3, with 7 bases in between.

CDR3 nucleotide sequence: TGTGCCAGCACAGCGGGCTTAAATTCACCCCTCCACTTT. It codes for CASTAGLNSPLHF. V and J are TRBV25-1 and TRBJ1-6; D is undetermined. This CDR3 has 13 residues. Trimming took off 7 bases at V and 7 bases at J, with 11 bases between the two ends. CDR1 and CDR2 (germline): MGHDK, SYGVNS.

The genes are TRBV7-7 and TRBJ2-3; 7 bases line up with TRBD1. V shed 5 bases and J 11 bases; nucleotides not matched to a gene: 10. Germline V gene lookup returns CDR1 SSHAT and CDR2 FNYEAQ (reference sequence). The CDR3 extends over 13 amino acids. This CDR3 is CASSPGPSGGQYF. The DNA for the CDR3 is TGTGCCAGCAGCCCTGGACCCTCAGGGGGGCAGTATTTT. Drawing the rest from reference TRBV7-7 and TRBJ2-3, the complete variable domain is GAGVSQSPRYKVTKRGQDVTLRCDPISSHATLYWYQQALGQGPEFLTYFNYEAQPDKSGLPSDRFSAERPEGSISTLTIQRTEQRDSAMYRCASSPGPSGGQYFGPGTRLTVL.

V usage is TRBV9 and J usage is TRBJ2-2; D not certain. V lost 4 bases and J lost 5, with 15 bases in between. The CDR3 is 15 amino acids. CDR1 is SGDLS and CDR2 is YYNGEE in the germline V gene. The CDR3 nucleotides are TGTGCCAGCAGCTCACCGGGCAGAGGAACCGGGGAGCTGTTTTTT. Its translation: CASSSPGRGTGELFF. The variable domain in full, completed from reference TRBV9 and TRBJ2-2, reads DSGVTQTPKHLITATGQRVTLRCSPRSGDLSVYWYQQSLDQGLQFLIQYYNGEERAKGNILERFSAQQFPDLHSELNLSSLELGDSALYFCASSSPGRGTGELFFGEGSRLTVL.

V is TRBV15 and J is TRBJ2-3, with TRBD2 matching 12 bases. Unmatched junction bases numbered 9, after V lost 0 bases and J lost 2 bases. Looked up from germline, CDR1 is LNHNV and CDR2 is YYDKDF (reference sequence). The CDR3 extends over 19 amino acids. DNA for the CDR3: TGTGCCACCAGCAGAGATTCTAGCGGGGGGGCCTTTATCACAGATACGCAGTATTTT. The encoded protein is CATSRDSSGGAFITDTQYF. Full variable domain (outside the CDR3, taken from reference TRBV15 and TRBJ2-3): DAMVIQNPRYQVTQFGKPVTLSCSQTLNHNVMYWYQQKSSQAPKLLFHYYDKDFNNEADTPDNFQSRRPNTSFCFLDIRSPGLGDTAMYLCATSRDSSGGAFITDTQYFGPGTRLTVL.

This chain connects TRBV7-2 to TRBJ2-7, with TRBD1 matching 7 bases. With 7 bases clipped from V and 0 bases from J, the junction kept 12 bases outside the gene matches. Germline CDR1 and CDR2: SGHTA and FQGNSA. This CDR3 is 16 amino acids long. CDR3 sequence (DNA): TGTGCCAGCATAATTGGAATGGGGACAGCCTCCTACGAGCAGTACTTC. Protein sequence: CASIIGMGTASYEQYF. The full variable domain, its missing parts supplied by reference TRBV7-2 and TRBJ2-7, is GAGVSQSPSNKVTEKGKDVELRCDPISGHTALYWYRQSLGQGLEFLIYFQGNSAPDKSGLPSDRFSAERTGGSVSTLTIQRTQQEDSAVYLCASIIGMGTASYEQYFGPGTRLTVT.

The rearrangement links TRBV7-3 to TRBJ1-2, with 9 bases matching TRBD1. Germline-derived CDR1 and CDR2 are SGHTA and FQGTGA. The V segment lost 5 bases and the J segment 8 bases; nucleotides outside the gene matches: 9. The CDR3 totals 14 residues. The CDR3 region is CASSPAGTGMGYTF. As DNA, the CDR3 is TGTGCCAGCAGCCCCGCCGGGACAGGGATGGGCTACACCTTC.

The V gene is TRBV2, the J gene TRBJ1-5; TRBD1 agrees at 10 bases. Germline values: CDR1 SNHLY, CDR2 FYNNEI. The length of the CDR3 is 14 residues. J was trimmed by 8 bases and V by 6 bases; bases with no gene match: 7. This CDR3 reads CASSAQGTGEPQHF. The DNA of the CDR3 is TGTGCCAGCAGCGCCCAGGGGACAGGGGAGCCCCAGCATTTT.

The chain has TRBV24-1 and TRBJ2-5; D unclear. Germline loops: CDR1 KGHDR, CDR2 SFDVKD. The CDR3 has 14 amino acids. The V end was cut by 7 bases, the J end by 0 bases, with 11 bases between. CDR3 loop: CATSLDGYQETQYF. The CDR3 coding sequence is TGTGCCACCAGCCTGGACGGGTACCAAGAGACCCAGTACTTC.

The chain is built from TRBV9 and TRBJ1-3; D is perhaps TRBD1 (5 bases). The V end was cut by 2 bases, the J end by 0 bases, with 12 bases between. The CDR3 consists of 16 residues. CDR1 and CDR2 from the germline V gene are SGDLS and YYNGEE. CDR3 DNA sequence: TGTGCCAGCAGCGTGGGACCGCCGAGCTCTGGAAACACCATATATTTT. It codes for CASSVGPPSSGNTIYF.

The chain couples TRBV20-1 to TRBJ2-6, with a possible D match to TRBD2 (5 bases). Germline-derived CDR1 and CDR2 are DFQATT and SNEGSKA (reference sequence). This CDR3 is 15 amino acids long. Trimming took off 3 bases at V and 2 bases at J, with 11 bases between the two ends. The CDR3 nucleotides read TGCAGTGCTAGTCGGGGATCCCCTGGGGCCAACGTCCTGACTTTC. This gives the protein CSASRGSPGANVLTF.

The rearrangement uses TRBV11-2 and TRBJ2-5, with 8 bases fitting TRBD2. The CDR3 totals 15 residues. Germline V gene sequence: CDR1 SGHAT, CDR2 FQNNGV. The ends lost 3 bases at V and 3 bases at J; junction bases unmatched: 6. The CDR3 protein is CASSFGRGAEETQYF. The CDR3, as DNA: TGTGCCAGCAGCTTCGGGCGGGGGGCCGAAGAGACCCAGTACTTC.

This clone was counted a few times. The chain couples TRBV12-3 or TRBV12-4 to TRBJ2-5; 11 nucleotides align to TRBD2. V trimming: 6 bases; J trimming: 7 bases; junction bases outside the gene matches: 4. CDR3 length equals 13 residues. In DNA form, the CDR3 reads TGTGCCAGCAGCCGGGGACTAGCGGTGACCCAGTACTTC. Protein: CASSRGLAVTQYF.

The chain is built from TRBV3-1 (or the pseudogene TRBV3-2) and TRBJ1-1; TRBD1 is a possible D gene (6 bases). Germline-derived CDR1 and CDR2 are LGHDT and YNNKEL (reference sequence). The CDR3 is 14 residues long. V lost 6 bases and J 2 bases, leaving 13 bases between the germline ends. CDR3 nucleotides: TGTGCCAGCAGTTGGACAGTTACAAACACTGAAGCTTTCTTT. Translation: CASSWTVTNTEAFF.